One sample yielded the 13 T cell receptor beta chains listed below, sequenced in a study of regulatory T cells in long-lasting Graves disease. Time point specified: newly diagnosed GD, antithyroid drugs for less than 3 months. Construction of the TCR library relied on RNA isolated from PBMCs. Investigators prepared the TCR beta libraries by applying iRepertoire HTBI primers and Arm-PCR of CDR3 regions. TCRdb reprocessed the multiplex PCR reads via MiXCR and lists one record per CDR3 protein. The repertoire holds under 250,000 distinct CDR3 sequences, approximately 18% seen once, with about 11% in the top ten. This same sample was also taken into another study, of T cells in Graves' hyperthyroidism and ophthalmopathy.

This sample comprised peripheral blood mononuclear cells (PBMCs), obtained at new diagnosis, from a patient treated with antithyroid drugs. Source of these receptors: a woman aged 30 to 39 with Graves disease.

This clonotype was seen many times. The rearrangement joins TRBV6-5 to TRBJ2-7; 10 nucleotides line up with TRBD2. Germline loops: CDR1 MNHEY, CDR2 SVGAGI. V was clipped by 2 bases and J by 2 bases; unmatched bases: 3. There are 15 residues in the CDR3. The CDR3 spells CASSYQGTSAYEQYF. CDR3 sequence (DNA): TGTGCCAGCAGTTACCAGGGGACTAGCGCCTACGAGCAGTACTTC.

The CDR3 here is CASSQVGRSSSYNSPLHF. The CDR3 DNA reads TGCGCCAGCAGCCAAGTAGGCAGATCAAGCTCCTATAATTCACCCCTCCACTTT. V gene TRBV4-1 combines with J gene TRBJ1-6, with no clear D. The CDR3 is made up of 18 amino acids. Germline CDR1 is MGHRA and CDR2 is YSYEKL. The ends were cut back, 1 base at V and 0 bases at J, with 13 bases in the middle.

There are many counts of this clonotype. This chain links TRBV2 with TRBJ2-2, with TRBD2 matching 8 bases. Looked up from germline, CDR1 is SNHLY and CDR2 is FYNNEI. The V gene end was trimmed by 4 bases and the J gene end by 4 bases; junction bases not matched to a gene: 14. CDR3 length: 18 residues. CDR3 nucleotide sequence: TGTGCCAGCAGTGTAGCGAGCGGGAGTACCACGAGCACCGGGGAGCTGTTTTTT. As protein: CASSVASGSTTSTGELFF.

This clonotype is a singleton in its sample. The chain joins TRBV12-3 or TRBV12-4 to TRBJ1-1; 7 bases match TRBD1. V was clipped by 5 bases and J by 6 bases; unmatched bases: 9. The CDR3 runs 14 residues. The DNA for the CDR3 is TGTGCCAGCAGTCTCGGGACAGTGGACGCTGAAGCTTTCTTT. It specifies CASSLGTVDAEAFF.

This clonotype was seen only a few times. The V call is TRBV11-2, the J call TRBJ2-7; D perhaps matches TRBD1 (5 bases). There are 16 residues in the CDR3. Germline V gene sequence: CDR1 SGHAT, CDR2 FQNNGV. The V gene lost 2 bases and the J gene lost 3 bases, with 17 bases spanning the gap. CDR3 DNA sequence: TGTGCCAGCAGCTTATTGCAGAGGAGAGGACACTACGAGCAGTACTTC. Its translation: CASSLLQRRGHYEQYF.

This clonotype has ten or more counts. This chain connects TRBV27 to TRBJ1-6, with a weak D call TRBD1 (6 bases). Trimming removed 5 bases from V and 5 bases from J, with 10 bases in between. CDR3 length: 14 residues. Per the germline V gene, CDR1 is MNHEY and CDR2 is SMNVEV (reference sequence). CDR3 DNA sequence: TGTGCCAGCAGTCAGACAGGAAATAATTCACCCCTCCACTTT. It encodes CASSQTGNNSPLHF.

This clonotype was seen ten or more times. The CDR3 sequence is CASSLGGRRNTEAFF. The CDR3 region has the DNA TGTGCCAGCAGCTTAGGGGGACGAAGGAACACTGAAGCTTTCTTT. This rearrangement joins TRBV7-2 to TRBJ1-1; TRBD1 is a possible D gene (5 bases). Trimming pared 1 base from V and 1 base from J, leaving 10 bases between. The CDR3 sequence is 15 residues long. Germline V CDR1 and CDR2: SGHTA, FQGNSA.

This clonotype was counted many times. This CDR3 reads CASSLKTEGGYTF. The CDR3 DNA follows: TGTGCCAGCAGTTTAAAAACGGAAGGGGGCTACACCTTC. This rearrangement joins TRBV28 to TRBJ1-2, with unresolved D. This CDR3 spans 13 amino acids. Trimming left V 2 bases short and J 8 bases short, with 12 bases between. The germline V gene has CDR1 MDHEN and CDR2 SYDVKM.

This clonotype was found many times. The V gene is TRBV19, the J gene TRBJ2-3, with a possible D match to TRBD1 (7 bases). CDR1 is LNHDA, CDR2 SQIVND, per germline (reference sequence). Trimming cost V 7 bases and J 5 bases, with 10 bases left between them. This CDR3 is 12 amino acids long. In DNA, the CDR3 is TGTGCCAGTAACAGGGGAGGAGATACGCAGTATTTT. This gives the protein CASNRGGDTQYF.

This clonotype showed up many times. The genes are TRBV20-1 and TRBJ2-7, with TRBD1 identical over 7 bases. Germline CDR1 reads DFQATT; CDR2 reads SNEGSKA (reference sequence). J was trimmed by 5 bases and V by 3 bases; bases with no gene match: 4. The CDR3 is 12 amino acids. CDR3 in amino acids: CSARAGGHEQYF. The CDR3 DNA sequence: TGCAGTGCTAGGGCAGGGGGACACGAGCAGTACTTC.

This clonotype showed up many times. V and J are TRBV7-9 and TRBJ2-7, with D possibly TRBD1 on 6 matching bases. V was shortened by 6 bases and J by 0 bases, with 9 bases between the two germline ends. Germline CDR1 reads SEHNR; CDR2 reads FQNEAQ (reference sequence). The length of the CDR3 is 13 residues. CDR3 in DNA: TGTGCCAGCAGACGGGACACCTCCTACGAGCAGTACTTC. It yields the protein CASRRDTSYEQYF.

This clonotype was recorded once. The rearrangement joins TRBV3-1 to TRBJ1-2, with 10 bases fitting TRBD1. The ends lost 4 bases at V and 6 bases at J; junction bases unmatched: 5. This CDR3 has 14 amino acids. Germline V lookup: CDR1 LGHDT, CDR2 YNNKEL (reference sequence). CDR3 in amino acids: CASSLPGQGNGYTF. The CDR3 bases are TGTGCCAGCAGCCTCCCGGGACAGGGGAATGGCTACACCTTC. Combining the CDR3 with reference TRBV3-1 and TRBJ1-2 gives the whole variable domain DTAVSQTPKYLVTQMGNDKSIKCEQNLGHDTMYWYKQDSKKFLKIMFSYNNKELIINETVPNRFSPKSPDKAHLNLHINSLELGDSAVYFCASSLPGQGNGYTFGSGTRLTVV.

To note about this clonotype: A far larger clone is a single base away, which makes a read error likely. The rearrangement links TRBV11-2 to TRBJ2-7; unclear D gene. Germline values: CDR1 SGHAT, CDR2 FQNNGV. Trimming removed 5 bases at V and 0 bases at J, with 17 bases between. This CDR3 is built from 16 residues. The CDR3 DNA reads TGTGCCAGCAGCGACAAGAGACCGTTCTTCTCCTACGAGCAGTACTTC. Translation gives CASSDKRPFFSYEQYF.